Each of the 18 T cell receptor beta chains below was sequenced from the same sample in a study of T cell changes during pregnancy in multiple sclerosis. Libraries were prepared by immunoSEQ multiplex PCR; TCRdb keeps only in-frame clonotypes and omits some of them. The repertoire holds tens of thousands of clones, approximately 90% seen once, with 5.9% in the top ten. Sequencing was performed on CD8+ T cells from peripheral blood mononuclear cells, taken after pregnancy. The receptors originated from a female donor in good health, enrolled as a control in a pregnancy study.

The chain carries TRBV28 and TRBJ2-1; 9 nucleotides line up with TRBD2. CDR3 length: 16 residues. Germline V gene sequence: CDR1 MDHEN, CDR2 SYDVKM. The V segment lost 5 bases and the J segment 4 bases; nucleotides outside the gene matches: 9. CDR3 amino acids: CASSVRLAERYNEQFF. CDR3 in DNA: TGTGCCAGCAGTGTACGACTAGCGGAGAGGTACAATGAGCAGTTCTTC.

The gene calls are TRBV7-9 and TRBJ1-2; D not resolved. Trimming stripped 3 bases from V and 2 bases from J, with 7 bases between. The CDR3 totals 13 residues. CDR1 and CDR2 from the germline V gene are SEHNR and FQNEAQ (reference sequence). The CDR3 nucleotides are TGTGCCAGCAGCTTTACAGCAAACTATGGCTACACCTTC. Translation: CASSFTANYGYTF.

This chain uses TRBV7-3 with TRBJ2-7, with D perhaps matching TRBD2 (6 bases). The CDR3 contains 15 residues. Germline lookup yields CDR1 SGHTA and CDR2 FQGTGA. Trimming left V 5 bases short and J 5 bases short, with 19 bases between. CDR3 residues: CASSPSGGVADEQYF. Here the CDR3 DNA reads TGTGCCAGCAGCCCCTCTGGGGGAGTAGCGGACGAGCAGTACTTC.

Here the CDR3 reads CASSQDLATDTQYF. In DNA, the CDR3 is TGCGCCAGCAGCCAAGATCTGGCAACAGATACGCAGTATTTT. The chain combines TRBV4-1 with TRBJ2-3; D uncertain. Germline V gene lookup returns CDR1 MGHRA and CDR2 YSYEKL. The CDR3 runs 14 residues. Deletions cut 0 bases from V and 3 bases from J, with 7 bases between.

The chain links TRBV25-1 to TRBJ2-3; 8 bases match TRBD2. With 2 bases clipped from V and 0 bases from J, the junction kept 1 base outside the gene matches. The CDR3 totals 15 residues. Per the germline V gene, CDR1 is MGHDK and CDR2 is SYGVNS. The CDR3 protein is CASSELAGSTDTQYF. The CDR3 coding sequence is TGTGCCAGCAGTGAACTAGCGGGCAGCACAGATACGCAGTATTTT.

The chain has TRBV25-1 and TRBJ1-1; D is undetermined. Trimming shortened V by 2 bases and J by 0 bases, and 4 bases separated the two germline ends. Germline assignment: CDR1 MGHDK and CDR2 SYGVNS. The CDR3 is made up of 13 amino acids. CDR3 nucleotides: TGTGCCAGCAGTGAAGCTATGAACACTGAAGCTTTCTTT. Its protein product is CASSEAMNTEAFF.

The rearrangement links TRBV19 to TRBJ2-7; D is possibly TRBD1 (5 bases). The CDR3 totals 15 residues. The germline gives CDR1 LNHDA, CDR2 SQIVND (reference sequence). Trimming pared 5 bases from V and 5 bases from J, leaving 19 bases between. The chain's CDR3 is CASSLGAGRFHEQYF. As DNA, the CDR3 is TGTGCCAGTAGTCTAGGGGCAGGAAGGTTCCACGAGCAGTACTTC.

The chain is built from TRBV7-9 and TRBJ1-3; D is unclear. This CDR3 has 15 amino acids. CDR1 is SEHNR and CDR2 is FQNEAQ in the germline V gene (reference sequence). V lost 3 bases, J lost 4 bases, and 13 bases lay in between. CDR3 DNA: TGTGCCAGCAGCTTGGGTGGTCCTAGAGGAAACACCATATATTTT. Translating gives CASSLGGPRGNTIYF.

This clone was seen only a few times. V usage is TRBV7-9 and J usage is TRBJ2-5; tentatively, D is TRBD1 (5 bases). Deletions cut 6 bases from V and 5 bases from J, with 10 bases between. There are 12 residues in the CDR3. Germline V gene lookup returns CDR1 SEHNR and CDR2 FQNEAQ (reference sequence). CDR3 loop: CASRRQTETQYF. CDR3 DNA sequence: TGTGCCAGCAGACGACAGACGGAGACCCAGTACTTC.

The CDR3 here is CASSVYSYEQYF. The CDR3 DNA reads as TGTGCCAGCAGTGTCTACTCCTACGAGCAGTACTTC. The chain employs TRBV25-1 and TRBJ2-7; D is undetermined. The CDR3 is made up of 12 amino acids. Germline V gene data show CDR1 as MGHDK and CDR2 as SYGVNS. The V and J ends lost 4 bases and 0 bases respectively, with 4 bases between them.

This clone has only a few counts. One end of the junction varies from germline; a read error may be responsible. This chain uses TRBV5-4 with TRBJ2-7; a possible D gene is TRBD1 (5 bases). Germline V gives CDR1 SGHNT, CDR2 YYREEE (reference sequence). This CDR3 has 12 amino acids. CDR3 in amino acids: CASSLEGRDPHF. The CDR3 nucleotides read TGTGCCAGCAGCTTGGAGGGGCGTGACCCTCACTTC.

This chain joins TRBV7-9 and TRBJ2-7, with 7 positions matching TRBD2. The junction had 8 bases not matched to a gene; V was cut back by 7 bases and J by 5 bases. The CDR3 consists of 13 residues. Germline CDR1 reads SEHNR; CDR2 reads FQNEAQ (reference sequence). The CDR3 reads CASIRRGGNEQYF. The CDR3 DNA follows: TGTGCCAGCATTCGAAGGGGAGGGAACGAGCAGTACTTC.

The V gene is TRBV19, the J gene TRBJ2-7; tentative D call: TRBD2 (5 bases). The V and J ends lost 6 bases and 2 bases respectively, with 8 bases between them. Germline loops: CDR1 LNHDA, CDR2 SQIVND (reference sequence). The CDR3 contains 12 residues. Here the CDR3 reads CASSPGAYEQYF. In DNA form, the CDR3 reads TGTGCCAGTAGCCCCGGGGCCTACGAGCAGTACTTC.

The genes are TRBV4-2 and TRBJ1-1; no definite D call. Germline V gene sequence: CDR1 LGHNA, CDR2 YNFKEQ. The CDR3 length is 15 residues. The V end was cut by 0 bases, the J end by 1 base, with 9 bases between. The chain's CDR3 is CASSQEIRGNTEAFF. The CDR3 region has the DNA TGTGCCAGCAGCCAAGAAATCCGGGGGAACACTGAAGCTTTCTTT.

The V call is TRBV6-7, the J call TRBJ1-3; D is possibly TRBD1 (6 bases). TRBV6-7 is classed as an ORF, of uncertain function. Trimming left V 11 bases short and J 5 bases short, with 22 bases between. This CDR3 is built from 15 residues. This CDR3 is CAPGAGKFPRNTIYF. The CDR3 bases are TGTGCCCCAGGGGCAGGGAAGTTTCCCAGAAACACCATATATTTT.

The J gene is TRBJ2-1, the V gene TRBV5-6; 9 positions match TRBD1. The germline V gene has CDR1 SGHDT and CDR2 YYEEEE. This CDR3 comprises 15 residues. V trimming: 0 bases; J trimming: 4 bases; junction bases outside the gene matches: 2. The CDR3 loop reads CASSLGTGEYNEQFF. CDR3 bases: TGTGCCAGCAGCTTGGGGACAGGGGAATACAATGAGCAGTTCTTC.

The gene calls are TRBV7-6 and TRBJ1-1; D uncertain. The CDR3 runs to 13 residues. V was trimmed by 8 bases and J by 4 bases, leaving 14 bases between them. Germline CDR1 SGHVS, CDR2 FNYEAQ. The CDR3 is CASVLERGTEAFF. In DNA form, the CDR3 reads TGTGCCAGCGTTCTGGAGCGGGGCACTGAAGCTTTCTTT.

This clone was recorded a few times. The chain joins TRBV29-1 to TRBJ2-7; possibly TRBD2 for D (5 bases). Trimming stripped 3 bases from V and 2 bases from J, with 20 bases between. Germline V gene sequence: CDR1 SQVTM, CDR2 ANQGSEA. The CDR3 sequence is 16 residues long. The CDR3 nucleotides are TGCAGCGTTGAGTGGGGAGAAACTGGGGAAACCTACGAGCAGTACTTC. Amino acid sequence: CSVEWGETGETYEQYF.